This entry is about one T cell receptor (beta chain). What it recognizes is unknown. Time point denoted: late sampling 161 to 241 days after vaccination in a few convalescent patients. Treatment here: roughly 10-day PBMC culture with coronavirus spike peptide pools or control peptides (ViraFEST assay). PCR tests turned positive between March and December 2020, before US Alpha, Beta and Delta variants. Cultured CD4+ T cells had their DNA profiled by the Oncomine TCR Beta short-read assay. TCRdb passed the PCR reads through MiXCR, listing each CDR3 protein once. The repertoire consists of about 21,000 distinct CDR3 sequences, with approximately 40% occurring once and the leading ten covering more than 8.5%. The CDR3 is 15 amino acids. Germline values: CDR1 MDHEN, CDR2 SYDVKM. V lost 5 bases, J lost 4 bases, and 18 bases lay in between. This entry is derived from a study of vaccination and CD4 T cells after COVID-19. Study-wide background: Two of the convalescents were Hispanic, and the group consisted of six males and four females.

This clonotype was sampled from a human donor who had recovered from COVID-19. This specimen was CD4+ T cells from blood, cultured in vitro, taken about 7 months after SARS-CoV-2 vaccination. The V and J genes are TRBV28 and TRBJ2-7; unclear D gene. The CDR3 here is CASSKTGSFKYEQYF. CDR3 DNA sequence: TGTGCCAGCAGTAAAACCGGGTCCTTCAAGTACGAGCAGTACTTC.